The 16 T cell receptor beta chains presented below share a single source sample, sequenced in a study of shared T cell receptors in the human thymus. The data were produced by immunoSEQ multiplex PCR, yet TCRdb's version contains in-frame clones alone and is incomplete. The table lists about 660,000 clones, approximately 89% of them singletons. The sample was also reused in another study, on human thymus T cells.

The specimen sequenced was thymocytes. These TCRs come from a boy in the first two years of life with a congenital heart defect.

This sequence joins TRBV5-4 and TRBJ1-4, with 8 positions matching TRBD1. Germline loops: CDR1 SGHNT, CDR2 YYREEE (reference sequence). CDR3 length: 14 amino acids. V shed 4 bases and J 8 bases; nucleotides not matched to a gene: 7. Here the CDR3 DNA reads TGTGCCAGCAGCCGACAGGGGTTTTCGGAAAAACTGTTTTTT. Its protein product is CASSRQGFSEKLFF.

The chain is built from TRBV9 and TRBJ2-1; 7 bases are a match to TRBD2. This CDR3 has 15 residues. The trim removed 0 bases at V and 8 bases at J, leaving 8 bases unmatched. CDR1 and CDR2 (germline): SGDLS, YYNGEE. CDR3 DNA sequence: TGTGCCAGCAGCGTAGGTCGGGAGGTTCTCGATGAGCAGTTCTTC. This gives the protein CASSVGREVLDEQFF.

The chain is built from TRBV6-6 and TRBJ2-7; 11 bases align to TRBD2. The CDR3 is 16 residues long. Germline trimming cut 2 bases from V and 5 bases from J; bases unmatched to any gene: 8. In germline, CDR1 is MNHNY, CDR2 SVGAGI (reference sequence). The CDR3 nucleotides are TGTGCCAGCAGTTACCCCCTAGCGGGGGGTTCAAACGAGCAGTACTTC. Its protein is CASSYPLAGGSNEQYF.

The CDR3 sequence is CASSLDRARNEQFF. The CDR3 nucleotides read TGTGCCAGCAGCTTGGACAGGGCGCGAAATGAGCAGTTCTTC. This chain joins TRBV5-8 and TRBJ2-1; a possible D gene is TRBD1 (6 bases). The germline V and J ends were trimmed by 0 bases and 7 bases, with 11 bases remaining between them. This CDR3 contains 14 residues. CDR1 and CDR2 from the germline V gene are SGHTS and YDEGEE.

The CDR3 sequence: CATSRARDPNEKLFF. The CDR3 nucleotides read TGTGCCACCAGCAGAGCCCGGGATCCTAATGAAAAACTGTTTTTT. The chain carries TRBV15 and TRBJ1-4; the D is unclear. Germline V gives CDR1 LNHNV, CDR2 YYDKDF (reference sequence). This CDR3 contains 15 residues. V was shortened by 1 base and J by 3 bases, with 9 bases between the two germline ends.

V is TRBV19 and J is TRBJ1-2; TRBD1 agrees at 10 bases. Germline V CDR1 and CDR2: LNHDA, SQIVND (reference sequence). The CDR3 spans 15 residues. V shed 10 bases and J 4 bases; nucleotides not matched to a gene: 12. CDR3: CAKSSTGGTAYGYTF. The CDR3 nucleotides read TGTGCCAAAAGCTCGACAGGGGGCACGGCCTATGGCTACACCTTC.

This chain joins TRBV7-2 and TRBJ1-2; tentatively, D is TRBD1 (5 bases). Trimming pared 5 bases from V and 4 bases from J, leaving 14 bases between. The length of the CDR3 is 14 residues. The V gene's germline CDR1 is SGHTA and CDR2 FQGNSA. This CDR3 is CASSHRRGPYGYTF. The CDR3 nucleotides read TGTGCCAGCAGCCATCGGAGGGGTCCCTATGGCTACACCTTC.

The count of this clone is one. The chain recombines TRBV19 with TRBJ2-7, with D perhaps TRBD1 (6 bases). The V end lost 6 bases, the J end lost 3 bases, and 15 bases lay between the germline ends. CDR1 is LNHDA and CDR2 is SQIVND in the germline V gene (reference sequence). This CDR3 spans 14 amino acids. The CDR3 spells CASRIHGQFYEQYF. The CDR3 nucleotides are TGTGCCAGTAGAATTCATGGACAGTTCTACGAGCAGTACTTC.

The chain uses TRBV9 and TRBJ2-1, with 7 nucleotides matching TRBD1. CDR1 and CDR2 (germline): SGDLS, YYNGEE. V shed 4 bases and J 3 bases; nucleotides not matched to a gene: 10. The CDR3 extends over 16 amino acids. The CDR3 is CASSPSPGQRYNEQFF. The CDR3, as DNA: TGTGCCAGCAGCCCCAGTCCGGGACAGCGCTACAATGAGCAGTTCTTC. Filled out from reference TRBV9 and TRBJ2-1, the complete variable domain reads DSGVTQTPKHLITATGQRVTLRCSPRSGDLSVYWYQQSLDQGLQFLIQYYNGEERAKGNILERFSAQQFPDLHSELNLSSLELGDSALYFCASSPSPGQRYNEQFFGPGTRLTVL.

Turning to this clone: This same CDR3 is encoded by further DNA sequences in the sample. The chain joins TRBV5-6 to TRBJ1-6; tentatively, D is TRBD1 (5 bases). The CDR3 is 16 amino acids. V gave up 4 bases and J gave up 7 bases, with 18 bases separating them. Germline V lookup: CDR1 SGHDT, CDR2 YYEEEE. Here the CDR3 DNA reads TGTGCCAGCAGCAGTGCTGGGGCTAGGGTGAATTCACCCCTCCACTTT. Its protein product is CASSSAGARVNSPLHF.

The rearrangement links TRBV25-1 to TRBJ1-1; maybe TRBD1 (6 bases). Per germline, CDR1 MGHDK and CDR2 SYGVNS. V was shortened by 3 bases and J by 1 base, with 15 bases between the two germline ends. The CDR3 runs 16 residues. The CDR3 sequence is CASSESRQGRNTEAFF. DNA for the CDR3: TGTGCCAGCAGTGAGTCGCGGCAGGGGAGGAACACTGAAGCTTTCTTT.

This clone was observed a single time. The chain links TRBV4-1 to TRBJ2-4, with 7 bases aligning to TRBD1. This CDR3 is built from 16 residues. Trimming took 4 bases from V and 8 from J; bases not matched to a gene: 14. The germline V gene has CDR1 MGHRA and CDR2 YSYEKL. Written as DNA, the CDR3 is TGCGCCAGCAGCCCTCACGACAGGGCAAGGCCTCACATTCAGTACTTC. Translated: CASSPHDRARPHIQYF.

V and J are TRBV6-1 and TRBJ2-2, with D possibly matching TRBD1 (6 bases). Trimming removed 7 bases at V and 1 base at J, with 10 bases between. Germline CDR1 MNHNS, CDR2 SASEGT. The CDR3 is made up of 14 amino acids. The CDR3: CASTLTGNTGELFF. In DNA, the CDR3 is TGTGCCAGCACCCTGACAGGGAACACCGGGGAGCTGTTTTTT.

The chain combines TRBV15 with TRBJ2-3; 8 nucleotides align to TRBD2. Germline V gives CDR1 LNHNV, CDR2 YYDKDF (reference sequence). This CDR3 region has 19 residues. J was trimmed by 2 bases and V by 4 bases; bases with no gene match: 17. CDR3: CATSKSFGDSGTTTDTQYF. DNA for the CDR3: TGTGCCACCAGCAAGTCGTTTGGGGATAGCGGGACTACCACAGATACGCAGTATTTT.

The chain joins TRBV6-6 to TRBJ2-5, with a tentative D call TRBD1 (6 bases). The end of the DNA fits TRBJ2-7 better, so the J call may be wrong. Germline CDR1 and CDR2: MNHNY and SVGAGI (reference sequence). This CDR3 has 14 amino acids. CDR3 in DNA: TGTGCCAGCAGTCTTACAGGGCATCTCTACGAGCAGTACTTC. Residues: CASSLTGHLYEQYF.

This clone was seen only once. The chain joins TRBV7-6 to TRBJ1-1; D perhaps matches TRBD1 (5 bases). Trimming shortened V by 5 bases and J by 1 base, and 11 bases separated the two germline ends. The CDR3 is made up of 14 amino acids. Germline lookup yields CDR1 SGHVS and CDR2 FNYEAQ. CDR3 amino acids: CASSPRGPNTEAFF. For the CDR3, the DNA is TGTGCCAGCAGCCCAAGGGGTCCGAACACTGAAGCTTTCTTT.